This record covers a single T cell receptor (beta chain). The germline V gene encodes CDR1 MGHRA and CDR2 YSYEKL. Trimming took 0 bases from V and 4 from J, leaving 7 bases between them. There are 14 residues in the CDR3. This entry is derived from a study of blood T cell repertoires in COVID-19. Study-level information: The study drew acute and convalescent COVID-19 samples from the United States, Italy and Spain.

Per the study methods: Amplifying reference gene primers gave estimates of nucleated cell counts. Only in-frame clones appear in the TCRdb table, and some are missing; sequencing was by immunoSEQ multiplex PCR. V, J and clone size reflect that table, while D and trimming were determined from the DNA. The table records roughly 440,000 clones, approximately 90% of them present only once. The sequenced material came from peripheral blood. The sequence was collected from a woman aged 45-60 years with COVID-19, enrolled during active disease. The rearrangement uses TRBV4-1 and TRBJ1-5; no clear D. The chain's CDR3 is CASSQESENQPQHF. The CDR3 DNA reads as TGCGCCAGCAGCCAAGAGAGTGAAAATCAGCCCCAGCATTTT.